A selection of T cell receptor beta chains follows, all from one sample in a study of CD8+CD57+ T cells in acquired aplastic anemia. TCRdb analysed the reads with MiXCR anew, one entry per CDR3 protein. The sample holds hundreds of thousands of distinct CDR3 sequences, roughly 34% seen once. The material sequenced was sorted CD4+, CD8+, or CD8+CD57+ T cells (not recorded which) from PBMCs. The receptors stem from a human donor with aplastic anemia. The CDR3 runs from the conserved cysteine through the conserved F or W. D genes are given only for firm matches. Size tells how often a clone was seen (once, few, many) or the class of an expanded clone, and some rows leave it out.

>TRBJ1-2|-|TRBV7-9|-
CASSLGGMGALTF
TGTGCCAGCAGCTTAGGGGGGATGGGGGCCCTCACCTTC
>TRBJ2-7|many|TRBV12-3/TRBV12-4|-
CASSYERDSSYEQYF
TGTGCCAGCAGTTACGAGCGGGACAGCTCCTACGAGCAGTACTTC
>TRBJ1-5|many|TRBV20-1|-
CSAEGTTGEPQHF
TGCAGTGCGGAAGGGACAACGGGGGAGCCCCAGCATTTT
>TRBJ2-2|-|TRBV19|-
CASSIAGITGELFF
TGTGCCAGTAGTATTGCGGGGATTACCGGGGAGCTGTTTTTT
>TRBJ2-2|-|TRBV11-2|-
CASSLEGGQNTGELFF
TGTGCCAGCAGCTTAGAAGGGGGGCAGAACACCGGGGAGCTGTTTTTT
>TRBJ2-2|many|TRBV7-2|-
CASSLAGDTGELFF
TGTGCCAGCAGCTTAGCAGGAGATACCGGGGAGCTGTTTTTT
>TRBJ1-2|few|TRBV30|TRBD1
CAWTNRDRGHGYTF
TGTGCCTGGACCAACCGGGACAGGGGTCATGGCTACACCTTC
>TRBJ1-2|many|TRBV20-1|-
CSVQADYGYTF
TGCAGTGTTCAGGCTGACTATGGCTACACCTTC
>TRBJ1-2|many|TRBV24-1|-
CATSDGAGYTF
TGTGCCACCAGTGACGGGGCTGGCTACACCTTC
>TRBJ1-5|few|TRBV20-1|-
CSAVEVFGGQSQPQHF
TGCAGTGCGGTAGAGGTGTTTGGGGGGCAGAGTCAGCCCCAGCATTTT
>TRBJ1-6|many|TRBV20-1|-
CSAGAGGGSSPLHF
TGCAGTGCTGGGGCGGGGGGTGGAAGTTCACCCCTCCACTTT
>TRBJ1-2|-|TRBV6-1|-
CATSPGTYGYTF
TGTGCCACCAGTCCTGGGACGTATGGCTACACCTTC
>TRBJ2-2|many|TRBV10-3|-
CASAPYTGELFF
TGTGCCTCAGCTCCCTACACCGGGGAGCTGTTTTTT
>TRBJ1-1|-|TRBV9|-
CASSDTGRITEAFF
TGTGCCAGCAGCGACACAGGGCGGATCACTGAAGCTTTCTTT
>TRBJ1-1|-|TRBV4-1|-
CASSQGVASEAFF
TGCGCCAGCAGCCAGGGGGTAGCAAGTGAAGCTTTCTTT
>TRBJ1-2|few|TRBV20-1|-
CSASPDGRPNYGYTF
TGCAGTGCTAGTCCCGACGGACGCCCTAACTATGGCTACACCTTC
>TRBJ1-6|many|TRBV20-1|-
CSASPTLRTRSESPLHF
TGCAGTGCTAGTCCTACCCTCAGGACGCGAAGTGAGTCACCCCTCCACTTT
>TRBJ1-2|few|TRBV6-1|-
CASSEEVFSSYTF
TGTGCCAGCAGTGAGGAGGTCTTTTCGAGCTACACCTTC
>TRBJ2-7|-|TRBV12-3/TRBV12-4|-
CASSQRYEQYF
TGTGCCAGCAGTCAAAGGTACGAGCAGTACTTC
>TRBJ1-1|-|TRBV12-3/TRBV12-4|TRBD1
CASSPFTRTGDGTEAFF
TGTGCCAGCAGCCCGTTTACTAGGACAGGGGATGGCACTGAAGCTTTCTTT
>TRBJ2-1|once|TRBV29-1|-
CSARTANNEQFF
TGCAGCGCGAGGACAGCCAACAATGAGCAGTTCTTC
>TRBJ1-1|many|TRBV19|-
CASSIKAMNTEAFF
TGTGCCAGTAGTATAAAGGCTATGAACACTGAAGCTTTCTTT